This T cell receptor (beta chain) was sequenced during a study of CD8+ T cells in alopecia areata (dated 2018 in TCRdb). Notes on the research overall: The treated patients, all with moderate-to-severe alopecia areata, were enrolled in an open-label pilot trial of oral tofacitinib given at 5 to 10 mg twice daily. Amplification of TCRbeta CDR3 regions was done by immunoSEQ multiplex PCR using 35 Vbeta forward primers and 13 Jbeta reverse primers. Clonality in the scalp was compared among normal scalp (n=4), patchy alopecia areata scalp (n=8), and alopecia totalis/universalis scalp (n=8). On the human side, TCRbeta sequencing was run on scalp tissue and on sorted CD4+ and CD8+ peripheral blood T cells from healthy controls and from alopecia areata patients with either patchy or totalis/universalis disease. RNA was obtained with the PAXgene miRNA kit for fixed scalp, the miRNeasy kit for PBMCs, and the RNeasy kit for mouse skin. Biopsies were taken from tofacitinib-treated patients at baseline and at 4 and 24 weeks of treatment, and a later scalp biopsy was taken in several of the tofacitinib-treated patients. To study T cell clonal expansion in alopecia areata, the researchers applied high-throughput TCRbeta sequencing to both the C3H/HeJ mouse model and human patients. The SALT score, which quantifies the percentage of affected scalp surface area, was used to measure disease severity in treated patients. Tofacitinib was given for 6 to 18 months, followed by 6 months of follow-up off drug to assess delayed response and recurrence.

This clone was detected a few times. No cognate antigen has been identified for it. No base quality values were provided; no much bigger clone lies one nucleotide off. The method behind the library was the immunoSEQ multiplex PCR assay. RNA was extracted from all samples and reverse transcribed into cDNA, which served as template for TCR sequencing. First-strand cDNA was synthesized using SuperScript III with a 2:1 mix of oligo-dT and random hexamers. A synthetic immune receptor repertoire was used to assess amplification bias, and residual bias was removed computationally. As for the original processing: After raw reads were preprocessed to remove errors, the CDR3 was defined following IMGT conventions as running from the conserved cysteine to phenylalanine. Clonality was computed by normalizing Shannon entropy by log2 of the number of productive unique TCRs and subtracting the result from 1. Whether scalp clones were CD4 or CD8 was inferred by matching scalp TCRbeta sequences against CD4 and CD8 repertoires sorted from blood. TCRdb carries this immuneACCESS record with in-frame sequences only. Its versions omit some clonotypes, under half of them owing to an unresolved V gene in the studies checked, with the rest unexplained. V, J and clone size were drawn from that table, and D and trimming were deduced from the DNA. This sample holds some 170,000 clones; less than 70% were observed only once. About 10% of the sample goes to the ten largest clones.

The CDR3 numbers 15 residues from cysteine through phenylalanine. Just CDR3 DNA is preserved here, 45 bases in frame from base 1. As encoded in the germline V gene, CDR1 is SQVTM while CDR2 is ANQGSEA. For this chain, trimming is 4 bases at the V end and 3 bases at the J end, and the number of junction bases without a gene match is 10. The time point label corresponds to: 24 weeks on oral tofacitinib. Sample treatment or condition, as interpreted from the label and publication: oral pan-JAK inhibitor, 5-10 mg twice daily. Lesional scalp punch biopsies and peripheral blood were obtained from alopecia areata patients. PBMCs were separated by density centrifugation and stained for CD3, CD4 and CD8, after which CD4+ and CD8+ T cells were sorted on a FACSAria. What the work shows at the level of the full study, not this receptor alone: Resident alphabeta T cells in normal human skin are also sequenced, complicating scalp TCR repertoire analysis, unlike mouse skin dominated by gammadelta T cells. During tofacitinib treatment, many expanded lesional clones remained in scalp and blood, and this persistence may partly explain relapse after treatment is stopped. Shared TCR sequences between patients were less evident than in mice, which may be partly attributable to HLA diversity in the patient population. Because the treated cohort was small and had just a single nonresponder, larger studies are needed to establish links between baseline CD8+ expansion and response. With tofacitinib, both scalp clonality and the number of expanded CD8+ clones among the top 100 scalp clones went down significantly. Higher clonality and more expanded CD8+ clones were observed in lesional scalp than in normal scalp, particularly in alopecia totalis/universalis, a finding suggestive of antigenic drive.

This receptor was taken from a human donor with alopecia areata. Rearrangement joined TRBV29-1 to TRBJ1-1, with 8 middle bases fitting TRBD1. Specimen: CD8+ T cells sorted from blood, collected at week 24, from a patient treated with tofacitinib. The CDR3 corresponds to CSVVGQVVGDTEAFF. The sequenced DNA: TGCAGCGTTGTGGGACAGGTTGTCGGGGACACTGAAGCTTTCTTT.